One TCR beta chain is described in this entry. This clonotype occurred many times. No antigen is known for it. Base qualities are not recorded, but no much larger clone differs from it by a single base. This sample stems from a study of response to subunit inactivated influenza vaccine (dated by TCRdb to between 2017 and 2018). For the study in its entirety: Deep quantitative profiling of the T cell receptor repertoire was used in the study to follow responses to a trivalent subunit inactivated influenza vaccine.

The CDR3, cysteine through phenylalanine, is 15 amino acids long. Here the CDR3 DNA is all that survives: 45 bases in frame from base 1. V has 3 bases trimmed and J has 6 bases trimmed; junction bases matching no gene number 8. For CDR1 and CDR2, the germline V gene lists SGHTA and FQGNSA. The library came from RT-PCR. TCRdb shows the sequencer as Illumina HiSeq 2500. The raw public data were reprocessed by TCRdb itself: fastp quality trimming at Q25, MiXCR clonotype calling, in-frame beta chains only. Rows matching on CDR3 protein sequence are summarized as one entry with the most common DNA and genes. The sample data list approximately 500,000 distinct CDR3 sequences, and over 10% of these were observed just once. Around 13% of the sample is in the top ten clones. Per the publication, the time point label means: around 47 days after influenza vaccine administration. Beyond this particular receptor, the publication reports: It was suggested by the authors that each seasonal influenza vaccination may recruit only a limited number of new T cells.

The TCR was taken from a man aged 50-60 years who received an inactivated influenza vaccine. Donor details come from another sample of the same person, matched by shared clones. Sample: PBMCs from blood, taken roughly 47 days after vaccination. The sequence links TRBV7-2 to TRBJ1-5; the central 7 bases match TRBD1. The sequenced DNA: TGTGCCAGCAGCTTGGCACAGGGGATGGGTCAGCCCCAGCATTTT. It translates as CASSLAQGMGQPQHF. Where the CDR3 stops, the reference TRBV7-2 and TRBJ1-5 genes take over; the full variable domain is GAGVSQSPSNKVTEKGKDVELRCDPISGHTALYWYRQSLGQGLEFLIYFQGNSAPDKSGLPSDRFSAERTGGSVSTLTIQRTQQEDSAVYLCASSLAQGMGQPQHFGDGTRLSIL.